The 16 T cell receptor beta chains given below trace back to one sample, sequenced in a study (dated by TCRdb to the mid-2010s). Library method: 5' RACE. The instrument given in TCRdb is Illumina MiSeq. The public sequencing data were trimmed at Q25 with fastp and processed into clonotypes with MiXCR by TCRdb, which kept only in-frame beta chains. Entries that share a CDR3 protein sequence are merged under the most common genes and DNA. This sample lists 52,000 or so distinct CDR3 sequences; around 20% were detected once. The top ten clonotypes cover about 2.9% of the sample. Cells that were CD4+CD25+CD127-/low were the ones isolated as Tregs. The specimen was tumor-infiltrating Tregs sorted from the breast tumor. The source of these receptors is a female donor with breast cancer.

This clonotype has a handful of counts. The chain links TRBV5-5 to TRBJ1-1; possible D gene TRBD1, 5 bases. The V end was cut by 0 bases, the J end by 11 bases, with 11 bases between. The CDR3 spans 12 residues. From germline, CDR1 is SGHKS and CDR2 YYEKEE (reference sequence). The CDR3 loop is CASSLGGDSAFF. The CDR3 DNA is TGTGCCAGCAGCTTGGGGGGGGACTCCGCTTTCTTT. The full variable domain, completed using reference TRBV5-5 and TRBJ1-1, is DAGVTQSPTHLIKTRGQQVTLRCSPISGHKSVSWYQQVLGQGPQFIFQYYEKEERGRGNFPDRFSARQFPNYSSELNVNALLLGDSALYLCASSLGGDSAFFGQGTRLTVV.

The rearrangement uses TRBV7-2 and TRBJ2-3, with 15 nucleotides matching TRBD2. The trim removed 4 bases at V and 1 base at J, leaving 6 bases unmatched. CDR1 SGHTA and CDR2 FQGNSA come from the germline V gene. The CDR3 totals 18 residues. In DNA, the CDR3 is TGTGCCAGCAGCTGGGGGACTAGCGGGAGGCGTCGCACAGATACGCAGTATTTT. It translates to CASSWGTSGRRRTDTQYF.

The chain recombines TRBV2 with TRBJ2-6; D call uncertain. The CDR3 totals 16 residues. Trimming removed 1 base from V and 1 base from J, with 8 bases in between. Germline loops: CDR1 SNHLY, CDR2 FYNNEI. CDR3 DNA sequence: TGTGCCAGCAGTGAAGAAGTCGCATCTGGGGCCAACGTCCTGACTTTC. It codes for CASSEEVASGANVLTF.

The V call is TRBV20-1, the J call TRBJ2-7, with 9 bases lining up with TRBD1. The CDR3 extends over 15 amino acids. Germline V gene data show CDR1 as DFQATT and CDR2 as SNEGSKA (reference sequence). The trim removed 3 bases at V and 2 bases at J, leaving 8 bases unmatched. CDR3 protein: CSARGRQGEAYEQYF. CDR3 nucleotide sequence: TGCAGTGCTAGGGGCCGACAGGGGGAAGCCTACGAGCAGTACTTC.

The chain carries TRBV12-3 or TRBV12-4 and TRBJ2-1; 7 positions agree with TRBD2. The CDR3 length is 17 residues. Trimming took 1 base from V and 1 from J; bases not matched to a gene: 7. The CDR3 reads CASSLVSAGYSYNEQFF. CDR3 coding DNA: TGTGCCAGCAGTTTAGTGTCAGCGGGATATTCCTACAATGAGCAGTTCTTC.

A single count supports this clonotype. The CDR3 loop reads CASSLVLGGDSPLHF. The CDR3 DNA follows: TGTGCCAGCAGCTTAGTTCTTGGCGGAGATTCACCCCTCCACTTT. This chain joins TRBV11-2 and TRBJ1-6; D gene ambiguous. The CDR3 totals 15 residues. Looked up from germline, CDR1 is SGHAT and CDR2 is FQNNGV. The V and J ends lost 1 base and 8 bases respectively, with 12 bases between them.

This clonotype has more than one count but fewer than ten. CDR3 protein: CASSSTGNEAFF. Here the CDR3 DNA reads TGTGCCAGCAGCTCCACCGGGAATGAAGCTTTCTTT. The chain has TRBV5-4 and TRBJ1-1; D gene uncertain. The CDR3 sequence is 12 residues long. The germline gives CDR1 SGHNT, CDR2 YYREEE (reference sequence). V lost 3 bases and J 7 bases, leaving 10 bases between the germline ends.

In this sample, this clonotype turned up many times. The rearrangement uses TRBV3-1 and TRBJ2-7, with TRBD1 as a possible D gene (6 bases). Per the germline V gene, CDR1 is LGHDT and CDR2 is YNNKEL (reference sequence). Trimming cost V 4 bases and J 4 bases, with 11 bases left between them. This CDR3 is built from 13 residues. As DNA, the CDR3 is TGTGCCAGCAGCCTCGGCAGGGGATACGAGCAGTACTTC. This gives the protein CASSLGRGYEQYF.

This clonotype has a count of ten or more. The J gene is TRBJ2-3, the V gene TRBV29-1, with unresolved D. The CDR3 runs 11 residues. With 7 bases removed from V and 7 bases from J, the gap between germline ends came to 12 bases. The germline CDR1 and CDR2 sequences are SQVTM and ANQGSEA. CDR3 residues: CSGEQTYTQYF. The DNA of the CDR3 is TGCAGCGGCGAGCAAACCTATACGCAGTATTTT.

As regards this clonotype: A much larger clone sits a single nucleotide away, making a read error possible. The CDR3 DNA follows: TGCAGTGCTAGAAGGGACCCGACCAGCAATCAGCCCCAGCATTTT. It translates to CSARRDPTSNQPQHF. The chain recombines TRBV20-1 with TRBJ1-5, with D tentatively TRBD1 (5 bases). CDR1 DFQATT and CDR2 SNEGSKA come from the germline V gene (reference sequence). Trimming stripped 2 bases from V and 1 base from J, with 12 bases between. The CDR3 loop spans 15 amino acids.

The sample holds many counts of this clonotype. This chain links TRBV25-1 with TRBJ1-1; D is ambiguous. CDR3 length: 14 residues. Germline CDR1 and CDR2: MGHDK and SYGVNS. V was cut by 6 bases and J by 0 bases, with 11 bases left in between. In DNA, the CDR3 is TGTGCCAGCAGACCAGGTGGGGTGAACACTGAAGCTTTCTTT. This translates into CASRPGGVNTEAFF.

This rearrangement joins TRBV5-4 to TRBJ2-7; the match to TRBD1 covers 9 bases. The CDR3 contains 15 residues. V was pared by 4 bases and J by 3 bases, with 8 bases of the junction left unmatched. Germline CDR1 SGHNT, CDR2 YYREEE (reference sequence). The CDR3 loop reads CASSPRDRVIYEQYF. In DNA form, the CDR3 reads TGTGCCAGCAGCCCCCGGGACAGGGTTATCTACGAGCAGTACTTC.

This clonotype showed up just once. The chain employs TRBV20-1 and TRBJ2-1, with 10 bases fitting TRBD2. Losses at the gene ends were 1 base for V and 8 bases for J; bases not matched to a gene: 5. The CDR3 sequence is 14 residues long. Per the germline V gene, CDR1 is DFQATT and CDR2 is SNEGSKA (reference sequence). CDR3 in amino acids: CSARVPSGSYEQFF. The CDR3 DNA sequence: TGCAGTGCTAGAGTCCCTAGCGGGAGCTATGAGCAGTTCTTC.

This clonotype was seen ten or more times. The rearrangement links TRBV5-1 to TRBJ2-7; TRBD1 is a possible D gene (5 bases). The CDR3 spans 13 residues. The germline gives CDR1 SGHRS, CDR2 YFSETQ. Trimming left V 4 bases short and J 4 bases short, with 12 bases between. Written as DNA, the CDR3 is TGCGCCAGCAGCCTGGTAAGGGGTTACGAGCAGTACTTC. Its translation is CASSLVRGYEQYF.

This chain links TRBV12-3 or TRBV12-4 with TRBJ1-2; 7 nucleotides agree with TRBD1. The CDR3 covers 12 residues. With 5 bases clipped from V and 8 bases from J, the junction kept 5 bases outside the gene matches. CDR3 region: CASSPTGRGYTF. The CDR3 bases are TGTGCCAGCAGTCCGACAGGGCGCGGCTACACCTTC.

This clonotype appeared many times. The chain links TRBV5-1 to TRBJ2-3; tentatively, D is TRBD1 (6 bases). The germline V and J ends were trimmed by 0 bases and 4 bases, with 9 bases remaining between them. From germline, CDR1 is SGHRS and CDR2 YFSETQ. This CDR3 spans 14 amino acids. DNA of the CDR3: TGCGCCAGCAGCTTGGCACAGGGAGCAGATACGCAGTATTTT. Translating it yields CASSLAQGADTQYF.